This T cell receptor (beta chain) emerged from a study of CD8 T cells in Susac syndrome. Study-wide background: Within the sequenced Susac syndrome patient group, six exhibited active disease and under 10 were in remission.

Random hexamers were used to reverse transcribe roughly 0.45 to 1 ug of RNA. Amplification of TCR beta CDR3 used immunoSEQ multiplex PCR across 54 Vbeta and 13 Jbeta. TCRdb re-analysed the immunoSEQ multiplex PCR reads in MiXCR, keeping a single row per CDR3 protein. The sample lists 200,000 to 250,000 distinct CDR3 sequences; 94% were seen once. The authors carried out high-throughput sequencing of TCR beta. They applied it to CD8+ and CD4+ T cells obtained from blood. FACS was used to enrich TEMRA cells, whereas the CD8+ and CD4+ T cells were obtained by negative isolation. J gave up 7 bases and V 3 bases, and 5 bases lay outside the gene matches. The CDR3 runs 14 residues.

The receptor's source is a human donor with Susac syndrome. The genes are TRBV12-3 or TRBV12-4 and TRBJ2-7; 11 nucleotides line up with TRBD1. Sequencing used CD4+ T cells from PBMCs. CDR3 DNA: TGTGCCAGCAGTTTTTTGGACAGGGGGCAAGAGCAGTACTTC. Protein sequence: CASSFLDRGQEQYF.